The 26 T cell receptor beta chains below were found in one sample sequenced in a study of blood T cells in healthy people across ages. Together with a sample-barcoded 5' primer, a J-beta primer mix was included in a second PCR lasting roughly 6 to 12 cycles. Each CDR3 protein is one row after TCRdb ran MiXCR on the 5' RACE reads. The sample holds 700,000 to 1,000,000 distinct CDR3 sequences, more than 40% seen once. Sequenced: blood. The receptors originated from a man between 60 and 70 years old in good health.

This clonotype showed up many times. This sequence joins TRBV3-1 and TRBJ2-7; D not resolved. The CDR3 is 11 amino acids. Germline CDR1 LGHDT, CDR2 YNNKEL (reference sequence). V gave up 1 base and J gave up 3 bases, with 1 base separating them. CDR3 nucleotides: TGTGCCAGCAGCCAAGGCTACGAGCAGTACTTC. The encoded protein is CASSQGYEQYF.

The chain recombines TRBV27 with TRBJ2-2; 11 bases match TRBD1. Germline lookup yields CDR1 MNHEY and CDR2 SMNVEV (reference sequence). V lost 5 bases to trimming and J lost 5 bases; unmatched junction nucleotides: 7. The CDR3 loop spans 16 amino acids. Here the CDR3 reads CASSPRTGGDTGELFF. The CDR3 DNA reads as TGTGCCAGCAGTCCCCGGACAGGGGGCGATACCGGGGAGCTGTTTTTT.

J is TRBJ2-1 and V is TRBV25-1, with 12 bases matching TRBD2. CDR1 and CDR2 (germline): MGHDK, SYGVNS. V dropped 5 bases and J dropped 8; count of bases not matched to a gene: 13. The CDR3 runs 17 residues. The CDR3, as DNA: TGTGCCAGCAGTCCCGACCTCGGGCTAGCGGGGGGGGATGAGCAGTTCTTC. This encodes CASSPDLGLAGGDEQFF.

The rearrangement links TRBV2 to TRBJ1-6; D is unclear. Germline assignment: CDR1 SNHLY and CDR2 FYNNEI. The CDR3 covers 13 residues. V lost 4 bases and J 7 bases, leaving 8 bases between the germline ends. In DNA form, the CDR3 reads TGTGCCAGCAGTGCGGTCCCGAATTCACCCCTCCACTTT. Protein sequence: CASSAVPNSPLHF.

The chain's CDR3 is CASSLGERRGGNSYNEQFF. Written as DNA, the CDR3 is TGTGCCAGCAGCTTAGGGGAACGAAGAGGGGGGAACTCCTACAATGAGCAGTTCTTC. The rearrangement links TRBV11-3 to TRBJ2-1; D is tentatively TRBD1 or TRBD2 (6 bases each). Trimming took 1 base from V and 0 from J, leaving 19 bases between them. Germline CDR1 is SGHNT and CDR2 is YENEEA. This CDR3 has 19 amino acids.

The chain uses TRBV10-3 and TRBJ2-5; D is ambiguous. V shed 2 bases and J shed 11 bases, with 9 bases lying between them. Per the germline V gene, CDR1 is ENHRY and CDR2 is SYGVKD. The CDR3 runs 11 residues. The CDR3 spells CAISETTKQYF. Here the CDR3 DNA reads TGTGCCATCAGTGAGACTACTAAGCAGTACTTC.

This clonotype turned up a few times. The genes are TRBV3-1 and TRBJ2-2, with no clear D. Germline lookup yields CDR1 LGHDT and CDR2 YNNKEL (reference sequence). The germline V and J ends were trimmed by 1 base and 6 bases, with 15 bases remaining between them. This CDR3 contains 16 residues. CDR3 in DNA: TGTGCCAGCAGCCAAGCTCATTCCGGGTCCCCCGGGGAGCTGTTTTTT. Translation: CASSQAHSGSPGELFF.

This clonotype was detected a few times. CDR3 DNA sequence: TGCAGTGCTAGAGACCCAGGGGCATTTAATCAGCCCCAGCATTTT. Amino acids: CSARDPGAFNQPQHF. The genes are TRBV20-1 and TRBJ1-5, with D possibly being TRBD1 (6 bases). Germline V CDR1 and CDR2: DFQATT, SNEGSKA (reference sequence). CDR3 length equals 15 residues. Trimming left V 0 bases short and J 4 bases short, with 13 bases between.

In this sample, this clonotype turned up a few times. The rearrangement uses TRBV12-3 or TRBV12-4 and TRBJ2-5; TRBD2 aligns across 12 bases. The CDR3 has 16 residues. The J segment lost 4 bases and the V segment lost 7 bases, leaving 10 bases of the junction unmatched. CDR3 sequence (DNA): TGTGCCAGCACCCAGACTAGCGGGGGAGGAAGAGAGACCCAGTACTTC. Translating it yields CASTQTSGGGRETQYF.

DNA of the CDR3: TGCGCCAGCAGCTTGGCTCAGGGAGGAATCCAAGAGACCCAGTACTTC. Its translation: CASSLAQGGIQETQYF. J is TRBJ2-5 and V is TRBV5-1, with D possibly TRBD2 on 6 matching bases. Germline CDR1 is SGHRS and CDR2 is YFSETQ. V gave up 0 bases and J gave up 1 base, with 13 bases separating them. The CDR3 extends over 16 amino acids.

CDR3 sequence (DNA): TGCAGTGCTAGAGATAGTGGACTAGTCATAGATACGCAGTATTTT. This encodes CSARDSGLVIDTQYF. The chain couples TRBV20-1 to TRBJ2-3; 7 bases match TRBD2. Germline-derived CDR1 and CDR2 are DFQATT and SNEGSKA (reference sequence). This CDR3 region has 15 residues. V shed 0 bases, J shed 5 bases, and the junction held 8 bases outside the gene matches.

Comments on this clonotype: A single base separates this from a much larger clone, so it may be a read error. This chain connects TRBV7-2 to TRBJ1-2, with D hard to call. The CDR3 has 13 amino acids. Germline CDR1 reads SGHTA; CDR2 reads FQGNSA. The CDR3 spells CASSLGGDYGHTF. The CDR3 nucleotides read TGTGCCAGCAGCTTAGGGGGAGACTATGGCCACACCTTC.

The genes are TRBV29-1 and TRBJ2-2; D call uncertain. This CDR3 is 11 amino acids long. The germline CDR1 and CDR2 sequences are SQVTM and ANQGSEA. Trimming removed 5 bases at V and 5 bases at J, with 6 bases between. CDR3 region: CSVSGTGELFF. CDR3 sequence (DNA): TGCAGCGTTTCAGGTACCGGGGAGCTGTTTTTT.

A few counts support this clonotype. The CDR3 DNA sequence: TGCAGTGCTAGAGTACTAGCGGGGAGCAATGAGCAGTTCTTC. It translates to CSARVLAGSNEQFF. This sequence joins TRBV20-1 and TRBJ2-1; 10 bases fit TRBD2. Looked up from germline, CDR1 is DFQATT and CDR2 is SNEGSKA (reference sequence). The CDR3 is made up of 14 amino acids. Trimming took 1 base from V and 6 from J; bases not matched to a gene: 3.

The genes are TRBV5-6 and TRBJ2-7; D is undetermined. The germline V gene encodes CDR1 SGHDT and CDR2 YYEEEE. This CDR3 spans 13 amino acids. The V end lost 0 bases, the J end lost 3 bases, and 7 bases lay between the germline ends. The CDR3 bases are TGTGCCAGCAGCTTGGCAGCTGTCTACGAGCAGTACTTC. This codes for CASSLAAVYEQYF.

Remarks on this clonotype: Compared with germline, one end of the junction differs, possibly owing to a read error. The chain has TRBV6-1 and TRBJ2-5; D remains unclear. Germline V gene lookup returns CDR1 MNHNS and CDR2 SASEGT. This CDR3 is built from 13 residues. CDR3 in DNA: TGTGCCAGCAGTGAACTACTTAAGGGCGAGCAGCACTTC. As protein: CASSELLKGEQHF.

The genes are TRBV3-1 and TRBJ2-1, with D possibly being TRBD2 (6 bases). Germline V gives CDR1 LGHDT, CDR2 YNNKEL (reference sequence). Trimming removed 7 bases from V and 8 bases from J, with 9 bases in between. This CDR3 region has 11 residues. This CDR3 reads CASTTGDEQFF. In nucleotides, the CDR3 is TGTGCCAGCACCACGGGGGATGAGCAGTTCTTC.

The chain joins TRBV29-1 to TRBJ1-4, with D tentatively TRBD1 (6 bases). Trimming left V 6 bases short and J 6 bases short, with 17 bases between. CDR1 is SQVTM, CDR2 ANQGSEA, per germline. This CDR3 is 14 amino acids long. CDR3 coding DNA: TGCAGCGTGCAACCCGGCACAGGGCATGAAAAACTGTTTTTT. Translating gives CSVQPGTGHEKLFF.

The chain combines TRBV4-1 with TRBJ1-5; 7 bases line up with TRBD1. V lost 1 base and J lost 0; bases outside the gene matches: 3. There are 16 residues in the CDR3. Germline assignment: CDR1 MGHRA and CDR2 YSYEKL. The CDR3 DNA follows: TGCGCCAGCAGCCAAGTGGGACAGAATAGCAATCAGCCCCAGCATTTT. It translates to CASSQVGQNSNQPQHF.

The chain joins TRBV10-3 to TRBJ1-5; 9 bases fit TRBD1. Germline values: CDR1 ENHRY, CDR2 SYGVKD. The ends lost 2 bases at V and 2 bases at J; junction bases unmatched: 4. This CDR3 region has 16 residues. This CDR3 reads CAISEADRGGNQPQHF. The CDR3 DNA is TGTGCCATCAGTGAGGCGGACAGGGGTGGCAATCAGCCCCAGCATTTT.

This clonotype came up a few times. V and J are TRBV2 and TRBJ2-5, with a possible D match to TRBD2 (5 bases). Germline-derived CDR1 and CDR2 are SNHLY and FYNNEI. Trimming pared 11 bases from V and 4 bases from J, leaving 14 bases between. CDR3 length: 12 residues. CDR3 nucleotide sequence: TGTGCCGGCCAAGGCGAGGGAGAGACCCAGTACTTC. Amino acid sequence: CAGQGEGETQYF.

The chain employs TRBV5-1 and TRBJ1-1; D gene uncertain. In germline, CDR1 is SGHRS, CDR2 YFSETQ. The germline V and J ends were trimmed by 0 bases and 5 bases, with 14 bases remaining between them. The CDR3 runs to 15 residues. The CDR3 DNA is TGCGCCAGCAGCTTGGCCGTCACGGGAGGGACTGAAGCTTTCTTT. Amino acids: CASSLAVTGGTEAFF. The full variable domain, its missing parts supplied by reference TRBV5-1 and TRBJ1-1, is KAGVTQTPRYLIKTRGQQVTLSCSPISGHRSVSWYQQTPGQGLQFLFEYFSETQRNKGNFPGRFSGRQFSNSRSEMNVSTLELGDSALYLCASSLAVTGGTEAFFGQGTRLTVV.

This clonotype was observed a few times. The chain carries TRBV7-9 and TRBJ2-3; the D is unclear. This CDR3 has 15 residues. V lost 1 base, J lost 2 bases, and 10 bases lay in between. Germline V gene sequence: CDR1 SEHNR, CDR2 FQNEAQ (reference sequence). CDR3 coding DNA: TGTGCCAGCAGCTTAGTATCCACACCCACAGATACGCAGTATTTT. It encodes CASSLVSTPTDTQYF.

The sample holds a few counts of this clonotype. This chain uses TRBV6-1 with TRBJ2-7; TRBD1 matches at 9 bases. V shed 6 bases and J 1 base; nucleotides not matched to a gene: 4. The CDR3 totals 14 residues. Germline CDR1 and CDR2: MNHNS and SASEGT. The CDR3 bases are TGTGCCAGCAGGGACAGGGGTCCATCCTACGAGCAGTACTTC. This sequence encodes CASRDRGPSYEQYF.

CDR3 in amino acids: CASNPGPGAQYF. CDR3 in DNA: TGTGCCAGCAACCCGGGCCCCGGGGCCCAGTACTTC. The J gene is TRBJ2-7, the V gene TRBV6-2 or TRBV6-3; D is tentatively TRBD1 or TRBD2 (5 bases each). Deletions cut 7 bases from V and 10 bases from J, with 17 bases between. CDR1 is MNHEY and CDR2 is SVGEGT in the germline V gene. The CDR3 length is 12 residues.

The chain joins TRBV5-6 to TRBJ2-1; 13 bases match TRBD2. The CDR3 sequence is 17 residues long. Losses at the gene ends were 0 bases for V and 7 bases for J; bases not matched to a gene: 7. Germline CDR1 and CDR2: SGHDT and YYEEEE. CDR3 in DNA: TGTGCCAGCAGCTTGGACGCTTGGACTAGCGGGGGTAATGAGCAGTTCTTC. Its translation is CASSLDAWTSGGNEQFF.